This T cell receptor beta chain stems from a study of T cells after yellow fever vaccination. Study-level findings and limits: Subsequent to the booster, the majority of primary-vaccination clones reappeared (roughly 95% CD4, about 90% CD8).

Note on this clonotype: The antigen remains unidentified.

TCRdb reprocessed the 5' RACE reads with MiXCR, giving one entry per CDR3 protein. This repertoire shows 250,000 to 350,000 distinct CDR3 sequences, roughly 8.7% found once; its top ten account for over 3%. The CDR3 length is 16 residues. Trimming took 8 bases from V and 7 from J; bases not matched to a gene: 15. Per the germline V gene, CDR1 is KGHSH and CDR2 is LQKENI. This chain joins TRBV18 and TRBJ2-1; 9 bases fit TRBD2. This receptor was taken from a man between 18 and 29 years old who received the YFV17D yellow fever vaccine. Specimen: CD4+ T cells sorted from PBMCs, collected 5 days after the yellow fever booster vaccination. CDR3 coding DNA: TGTGCCAGCAAACCCGGTATTAGCGGGGGCGTGAATGAGCAGTTCTTC. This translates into CASKPGISGGVNEQFF.